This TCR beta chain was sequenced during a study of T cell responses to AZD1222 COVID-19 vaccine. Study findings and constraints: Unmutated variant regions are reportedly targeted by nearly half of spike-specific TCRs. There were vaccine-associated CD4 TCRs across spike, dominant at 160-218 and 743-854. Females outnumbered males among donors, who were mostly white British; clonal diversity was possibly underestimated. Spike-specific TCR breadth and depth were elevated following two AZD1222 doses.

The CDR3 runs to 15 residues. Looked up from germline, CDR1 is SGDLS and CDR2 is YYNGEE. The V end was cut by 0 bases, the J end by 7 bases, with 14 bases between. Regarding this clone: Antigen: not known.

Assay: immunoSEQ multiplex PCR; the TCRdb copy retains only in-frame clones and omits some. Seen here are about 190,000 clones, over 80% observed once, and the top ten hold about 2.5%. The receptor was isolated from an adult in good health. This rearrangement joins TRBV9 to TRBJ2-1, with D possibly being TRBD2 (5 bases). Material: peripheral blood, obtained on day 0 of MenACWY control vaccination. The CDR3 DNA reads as TGTGCCAGCAGCGTAGTCAGCGGTTTGAGGAATGAGCAGTTCTTC. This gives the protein CASSVVSGLRNEQFF.